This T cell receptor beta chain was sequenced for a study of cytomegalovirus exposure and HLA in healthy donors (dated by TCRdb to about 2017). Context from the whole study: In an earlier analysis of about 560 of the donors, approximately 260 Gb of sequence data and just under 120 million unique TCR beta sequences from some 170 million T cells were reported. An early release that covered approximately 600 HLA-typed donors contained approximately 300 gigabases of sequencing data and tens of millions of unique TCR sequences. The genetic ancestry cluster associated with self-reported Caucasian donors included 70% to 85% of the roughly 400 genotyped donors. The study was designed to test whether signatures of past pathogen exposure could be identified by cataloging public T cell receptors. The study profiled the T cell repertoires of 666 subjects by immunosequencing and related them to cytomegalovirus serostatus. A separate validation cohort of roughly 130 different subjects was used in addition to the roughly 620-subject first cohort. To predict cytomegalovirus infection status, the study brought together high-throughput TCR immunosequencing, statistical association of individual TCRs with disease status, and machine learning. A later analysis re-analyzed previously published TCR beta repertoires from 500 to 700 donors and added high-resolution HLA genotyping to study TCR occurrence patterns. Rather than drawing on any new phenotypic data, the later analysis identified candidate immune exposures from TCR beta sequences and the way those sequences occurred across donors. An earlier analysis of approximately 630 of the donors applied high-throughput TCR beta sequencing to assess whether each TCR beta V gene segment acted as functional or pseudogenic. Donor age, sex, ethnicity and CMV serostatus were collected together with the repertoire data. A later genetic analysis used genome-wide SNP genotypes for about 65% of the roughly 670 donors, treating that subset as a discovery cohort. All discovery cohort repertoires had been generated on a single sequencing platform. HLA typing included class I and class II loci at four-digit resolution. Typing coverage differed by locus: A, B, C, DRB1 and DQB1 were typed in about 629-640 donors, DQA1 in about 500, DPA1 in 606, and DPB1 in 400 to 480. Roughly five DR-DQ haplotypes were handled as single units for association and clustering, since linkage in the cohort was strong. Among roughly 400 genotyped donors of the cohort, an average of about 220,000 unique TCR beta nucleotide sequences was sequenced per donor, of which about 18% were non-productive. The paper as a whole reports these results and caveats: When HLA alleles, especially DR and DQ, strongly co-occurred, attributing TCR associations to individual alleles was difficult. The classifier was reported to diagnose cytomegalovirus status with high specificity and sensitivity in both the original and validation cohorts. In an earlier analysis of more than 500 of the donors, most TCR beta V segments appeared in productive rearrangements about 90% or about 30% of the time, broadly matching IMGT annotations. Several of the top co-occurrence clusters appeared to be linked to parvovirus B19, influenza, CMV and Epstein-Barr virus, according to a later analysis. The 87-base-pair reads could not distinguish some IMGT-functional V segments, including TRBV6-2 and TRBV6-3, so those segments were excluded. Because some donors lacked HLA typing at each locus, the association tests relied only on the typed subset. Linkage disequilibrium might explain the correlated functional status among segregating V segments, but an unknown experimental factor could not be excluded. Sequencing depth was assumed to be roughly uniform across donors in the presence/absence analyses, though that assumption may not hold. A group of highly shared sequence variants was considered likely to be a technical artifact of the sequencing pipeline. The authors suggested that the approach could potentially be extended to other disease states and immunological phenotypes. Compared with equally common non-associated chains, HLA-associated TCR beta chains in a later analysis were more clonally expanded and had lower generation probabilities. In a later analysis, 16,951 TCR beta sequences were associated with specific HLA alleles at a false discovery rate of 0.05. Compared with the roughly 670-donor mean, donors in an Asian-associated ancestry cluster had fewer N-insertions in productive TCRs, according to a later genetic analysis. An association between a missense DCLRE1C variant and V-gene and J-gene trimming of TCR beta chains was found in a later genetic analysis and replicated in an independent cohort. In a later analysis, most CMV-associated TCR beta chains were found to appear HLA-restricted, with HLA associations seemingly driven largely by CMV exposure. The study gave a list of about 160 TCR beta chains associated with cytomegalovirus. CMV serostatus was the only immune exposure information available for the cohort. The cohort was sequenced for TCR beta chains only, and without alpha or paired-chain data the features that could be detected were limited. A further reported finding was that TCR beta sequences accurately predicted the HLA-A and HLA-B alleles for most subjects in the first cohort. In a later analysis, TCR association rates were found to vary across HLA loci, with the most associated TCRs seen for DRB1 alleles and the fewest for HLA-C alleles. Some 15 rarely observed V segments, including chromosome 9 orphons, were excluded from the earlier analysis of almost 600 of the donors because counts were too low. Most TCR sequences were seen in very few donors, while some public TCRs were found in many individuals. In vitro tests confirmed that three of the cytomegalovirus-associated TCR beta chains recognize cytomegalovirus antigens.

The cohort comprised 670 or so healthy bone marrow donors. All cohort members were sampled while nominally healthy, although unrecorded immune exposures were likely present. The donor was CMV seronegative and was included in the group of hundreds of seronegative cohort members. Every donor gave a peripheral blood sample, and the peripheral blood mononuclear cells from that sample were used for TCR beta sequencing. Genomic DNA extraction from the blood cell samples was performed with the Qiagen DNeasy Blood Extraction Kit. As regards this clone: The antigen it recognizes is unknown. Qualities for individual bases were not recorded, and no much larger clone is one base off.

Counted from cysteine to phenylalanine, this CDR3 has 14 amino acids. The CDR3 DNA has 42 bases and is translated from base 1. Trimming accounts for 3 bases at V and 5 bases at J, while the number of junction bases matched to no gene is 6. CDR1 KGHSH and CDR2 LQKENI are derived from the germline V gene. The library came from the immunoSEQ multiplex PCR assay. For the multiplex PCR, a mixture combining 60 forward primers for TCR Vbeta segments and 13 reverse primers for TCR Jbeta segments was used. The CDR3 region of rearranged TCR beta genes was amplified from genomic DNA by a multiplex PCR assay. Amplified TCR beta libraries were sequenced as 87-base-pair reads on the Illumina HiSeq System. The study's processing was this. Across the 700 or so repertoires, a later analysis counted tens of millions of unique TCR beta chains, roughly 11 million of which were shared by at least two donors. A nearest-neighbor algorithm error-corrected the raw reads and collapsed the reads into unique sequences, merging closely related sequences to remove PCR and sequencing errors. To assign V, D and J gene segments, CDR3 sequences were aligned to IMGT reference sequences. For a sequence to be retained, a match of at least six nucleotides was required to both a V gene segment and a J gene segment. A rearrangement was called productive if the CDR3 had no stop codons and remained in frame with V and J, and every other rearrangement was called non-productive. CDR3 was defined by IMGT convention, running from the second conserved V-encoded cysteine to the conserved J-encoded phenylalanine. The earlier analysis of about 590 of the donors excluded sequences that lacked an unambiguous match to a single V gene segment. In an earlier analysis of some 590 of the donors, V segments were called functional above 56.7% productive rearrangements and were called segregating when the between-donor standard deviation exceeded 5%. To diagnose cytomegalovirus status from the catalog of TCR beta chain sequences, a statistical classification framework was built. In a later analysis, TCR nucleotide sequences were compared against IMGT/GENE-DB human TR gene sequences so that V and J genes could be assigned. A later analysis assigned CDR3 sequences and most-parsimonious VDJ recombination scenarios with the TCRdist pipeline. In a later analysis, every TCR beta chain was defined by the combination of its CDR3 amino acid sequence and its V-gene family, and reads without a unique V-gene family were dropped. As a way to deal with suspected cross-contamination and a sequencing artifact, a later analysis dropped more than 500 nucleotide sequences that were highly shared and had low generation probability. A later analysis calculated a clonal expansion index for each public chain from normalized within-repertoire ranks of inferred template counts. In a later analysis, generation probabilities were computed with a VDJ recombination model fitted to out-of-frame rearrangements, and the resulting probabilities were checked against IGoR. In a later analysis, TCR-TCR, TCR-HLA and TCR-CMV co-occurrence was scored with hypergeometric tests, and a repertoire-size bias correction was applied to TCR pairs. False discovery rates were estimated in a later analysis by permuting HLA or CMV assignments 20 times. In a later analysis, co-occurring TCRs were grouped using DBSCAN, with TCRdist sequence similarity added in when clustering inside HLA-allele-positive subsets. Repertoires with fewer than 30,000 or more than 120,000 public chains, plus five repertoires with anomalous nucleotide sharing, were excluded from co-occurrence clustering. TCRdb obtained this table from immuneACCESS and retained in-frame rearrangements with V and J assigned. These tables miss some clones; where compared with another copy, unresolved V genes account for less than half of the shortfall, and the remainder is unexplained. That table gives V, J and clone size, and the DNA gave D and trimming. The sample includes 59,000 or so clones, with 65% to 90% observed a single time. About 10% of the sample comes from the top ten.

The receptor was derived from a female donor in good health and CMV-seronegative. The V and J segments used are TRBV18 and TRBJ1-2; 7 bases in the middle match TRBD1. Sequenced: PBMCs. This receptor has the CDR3 CASSPTTGEYGYTF. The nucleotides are TGTGCCAGCTCACCGACTACAGGGGAGTATGGCTACACCTTC.